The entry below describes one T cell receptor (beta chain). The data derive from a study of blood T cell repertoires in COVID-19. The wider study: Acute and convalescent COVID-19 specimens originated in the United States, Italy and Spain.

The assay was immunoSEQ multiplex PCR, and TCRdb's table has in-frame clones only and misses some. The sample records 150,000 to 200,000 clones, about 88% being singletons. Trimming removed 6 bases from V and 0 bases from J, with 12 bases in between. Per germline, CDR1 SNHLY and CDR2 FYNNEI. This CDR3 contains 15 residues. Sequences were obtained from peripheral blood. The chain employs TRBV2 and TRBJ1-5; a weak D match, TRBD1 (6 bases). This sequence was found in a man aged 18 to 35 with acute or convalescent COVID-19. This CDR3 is CASRRGKPSNQPQHF. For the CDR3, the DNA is TGTGCCAGCAGAAGGGGGAAGCCTAGCAATCAGCCCCAGCATTTT.